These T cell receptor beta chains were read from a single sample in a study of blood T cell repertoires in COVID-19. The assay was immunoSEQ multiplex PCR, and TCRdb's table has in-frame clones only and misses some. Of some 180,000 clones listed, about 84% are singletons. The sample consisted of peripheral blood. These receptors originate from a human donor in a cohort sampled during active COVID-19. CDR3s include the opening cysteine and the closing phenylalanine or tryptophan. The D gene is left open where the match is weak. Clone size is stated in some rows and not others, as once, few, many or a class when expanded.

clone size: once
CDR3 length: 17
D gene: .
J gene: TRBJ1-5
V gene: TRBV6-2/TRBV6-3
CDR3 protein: CASSPKQVTTTHQPQHF
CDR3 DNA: TGTGCCAGCAGCCCTAAACAGGTTACAACCACCCATCAGCCCCAGCATTTT

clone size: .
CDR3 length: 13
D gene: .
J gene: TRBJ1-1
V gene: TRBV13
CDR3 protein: CASSLEGNTEAFF
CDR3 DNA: TGTGCCAGCAGCTTGGAGGGAAACACTGAAGCTTTCTTT

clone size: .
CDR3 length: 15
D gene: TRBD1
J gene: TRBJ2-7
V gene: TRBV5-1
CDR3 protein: CASSPPGTGSDEQYF
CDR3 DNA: TGCGCCAGCAGCCCCCCCGGGACAGGTTCGGACGAGCAGTACTTC

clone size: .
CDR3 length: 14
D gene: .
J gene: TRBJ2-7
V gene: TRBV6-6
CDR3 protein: CASSGTTGFYEQYF
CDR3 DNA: TGTGCCAGCAGCGGGACAACCGGGTTCTACGAGCAGTACTTC

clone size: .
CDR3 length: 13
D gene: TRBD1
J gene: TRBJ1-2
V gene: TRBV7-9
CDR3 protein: CASSSGTEEGYTF
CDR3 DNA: TGTGCCAGCAGCTCTGGGACAGAGGAAGGCTACACCTTC

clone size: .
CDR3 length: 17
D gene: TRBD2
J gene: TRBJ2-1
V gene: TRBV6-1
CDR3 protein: CASSELVWRGDYNEQFF
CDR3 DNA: TGTGCCAGCAGTGAACTTGTTTGGCGGGGGGATTACAATGAGCAGTTCTTC

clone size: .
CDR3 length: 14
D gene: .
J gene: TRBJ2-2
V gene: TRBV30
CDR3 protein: CAWSVEPLAGELFF
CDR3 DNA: TGTGCCTGGAGTGTCGAGCCGCTAGCCGGGGAGCTGTTTTTT

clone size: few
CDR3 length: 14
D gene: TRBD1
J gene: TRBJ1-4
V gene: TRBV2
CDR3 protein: CASSGTGGDEKLFF
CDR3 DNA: TGTGCCAGCAGCGGAACAGGGGGCGACGAAAAACTGTTTTTT

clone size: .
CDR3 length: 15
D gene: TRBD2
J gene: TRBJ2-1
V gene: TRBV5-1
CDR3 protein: CASSLVAGAANEQFF
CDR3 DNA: TGCGCCAGCAGCTTGGTAGCGGGGGCCGCGAATGAGCAGTTCTTC

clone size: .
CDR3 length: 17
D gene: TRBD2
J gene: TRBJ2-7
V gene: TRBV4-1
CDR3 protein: CASSQDFGTSGTYEQYF
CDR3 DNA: TGCGCCAGCAGCCAAGACTTCGGGACTAGCGGCACCTACGAGCAGTACTTC